A single sample is the source of the 8 T cell receptor beta chains below, sequenced in a study of PD-1 blockade in mismatch repair-deficient tumors. Assay: immunoSEQ multiplex PCR; the TCRdb copy retains only in-frame clones and omits some. This table has 70,000 to 90,000 clones, about 82% appearing once. Here the sequenced sample was peripheral blood, taken 44 weeks after starting pembrolizumab. The receptor source for this set is an adult with mismatch repair-deficient cancer.

The V gene is TRBV30, the J gene TRBJ1-3, with D perhaps matching TRBD1 (6 bases). Deletions cut 4 bases from V and 2 bases from J, with 15 bases between. The CDR3 consists of 15 residues. CDR1 and CDR2 from the germline V gene are GTSNPN and SVGIG (reference sequence). The CDR3 protein is CAWKEWTATGNTIYF. CDR3 sequence (DNA): TGTGCCTGGAAGGAGTGGACAGCTACTGGAAACACCATATATTTT.

This chain connects TRBV19 to TRBJ1-2; 7 nucleotides line up with TRBD1. This CDR3 has 14 amino acids. With V trimmed by 8 bases and J by 1 base, 7 bases remained unmatched. In germline, CDR1 is LNHDA, CDR2 SQIVND (reference sequence). The CDR3, as DNA: TGTGCCAGTGATGAGGGACAGTTTAACTATGGCTACACCTTC. Amino acid sequence: CASDEGQFNYGYTF.

The V call is TRBV5-6, the J call TRBJ2-5; D unresolved. The germline V gene encodes CDR1 SGHDT and CDR2 YYEEEE. The CDR3 extends over 15 amino acids. V was pared by 0 bases and J by 10 bases, with 19 bases between. The CDR3 DNA reads TGTGCCAGCAGCTTGGCCGGGCGGAGAAAAGAATTCCAGTACTTC. It is translated as CASSLAGRRKEFQYF.

The rearrangement links TRBV7-9 to TRBJ1-1; possibly TRBD1 for D (6 bases). The CDR3 is 16 amino acids. V lost 5 bases to trimming and J lost 0 bases, with 16 bases between them. Per germline, CDR1 SEHNR and CDR2 FQNEAQ (reference sequence). In DNA form, the CDR3 reads TGTGCCAGCAGCCAAACCTTACAGGGAATGAACACTGAAGCTTTCTTT. This codes for CASSQTLQGMNTEAFF.

V is TRBV4-3 and J is TRBJ2-1, with a weak D call TRBD1 (6 bases). Between the trimmed V and J ends, which lost 4 bases and 0 bases, there was a span of 10 bases. There are 15 residues in the CDR3. Germline CDR1 LGHNA, CDR2 YSLEER. The CDR3 region is CASSRTGTSYNEQFF. The CDR3 DNA reads TGCGCCAGCAGCCGCACAGGGACCTCCTACAATGAGCAGTTCTTC.

This chain joins TRBV11-3 and TRBJ1-1; D is uncertain. V was clipped by 8 bases and J by 6 bases, with 10 bases between them. The CDR3 runs to 11 residues. Germline V gives CDR1 SGHNT, CDR2 YENEEA. CDR3 sequence: CASHGKAEAFF. For the CDR3, the DNA is TGTGCCAGCCACGGAAAGGCTGAAGCTTTCTTT. Complete variable domain (other parts from reference TRBV11-3 and TRBJ1-1): EAGVVQSPRYKIIEKKQPVAFWCNPISGHNTLYWYLQNLGQGPELLIRYENEEAVDDSQLPKDRFSAERLKGVDSTLKIQPAELGDSAVYLCASHGKAEAFFGQGTRLTVV.

The J gene is TRBJ2-2, the V gene TRBV7-9; either TRBD1 or TRBD2 may supply D (7 bases each). The CDR3 has 15 residues. Trimming cost V 7 bases and J 5 bases, with 17 bases left between them. Germline-derived CDR1 and CDR2 are SEHNR and FQNEAQ (reference sequence). The CDR3 spells CASTQGGLWTGELFF. The CDR3 nucleotides are TGTGCCAGCACCCAGGGGGGGTTGTGGACCGGGGAGCTGTTTTTT.

The gene calls are TRBV7-3 and TRBJ2-6; possibly TRBD1 for D (5 bases). The germline V and J ends were trimmed by 4 bases and 4 bases, with 14 bases remaining between them. CDR3 length: 16 residues. CDR1 and CDR2 (germline): SGHTA, FQGTGA. CDR3 in DNA: TGTGCCAGCAGCTCCCTCAGGGATTCGGGGGCCAACGTCCTGACTTTC. Its protein product is CASSSLRDSGANVLTF.